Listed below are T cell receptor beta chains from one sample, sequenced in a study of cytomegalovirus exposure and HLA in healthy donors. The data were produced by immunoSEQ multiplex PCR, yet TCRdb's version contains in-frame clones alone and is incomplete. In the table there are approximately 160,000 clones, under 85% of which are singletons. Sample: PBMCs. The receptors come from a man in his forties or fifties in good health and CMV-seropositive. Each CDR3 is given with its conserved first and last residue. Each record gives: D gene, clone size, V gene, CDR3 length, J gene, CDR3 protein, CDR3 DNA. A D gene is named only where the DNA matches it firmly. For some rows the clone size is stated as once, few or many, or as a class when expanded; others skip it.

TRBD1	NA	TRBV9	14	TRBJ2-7	CASSVVGQGGEQYF	TGTGCCAGCAGCGTAGTAGGACAGGGTGGCGAGCAGTACTTC
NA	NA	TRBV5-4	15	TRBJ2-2	CASSFVGRNTGELFF	TGTGCCAGCAGCTTTGTCGGGAGGAACACCGGGGAGCTGTTTTTT
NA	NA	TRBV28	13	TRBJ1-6	CASSPLYNSPLHF	TGTGCCAGCAGTCCCCTCTATAATTCACCCCTCCACTTT
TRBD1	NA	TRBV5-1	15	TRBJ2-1	CASSFGTGRNNEQFF	TGCGCCAGCAGCTTCGGGACAGGCAGAAACAATGAGCAGTTCTTC
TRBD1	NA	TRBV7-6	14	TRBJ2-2	CASSLTGDTGELFF	TGTGCCAGCAGCTTAACAGGGGACACCGGGGAGCTGTTTTTT
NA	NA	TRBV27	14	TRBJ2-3	CASSPPPTGPGPAF	TGTGCCAGCAGTCCCCCTCCCACAGGCCCCGGTCCGGCTTTT
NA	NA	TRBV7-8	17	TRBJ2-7	CASSLVGRTLFGYEQYF	TGTGCCAGCAGCTTAGTAGGGAGGACTCTCTTTGGGTACGAGCAGTACTTC
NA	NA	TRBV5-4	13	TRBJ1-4	CASSPGFNEKLFF	TGTGCCAGCAGTCCGGGGTTTAATGAAAAACTGTTTTTT
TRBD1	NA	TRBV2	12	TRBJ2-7	CASRGQDYEQYF	TGTGCCAGCAGAGGACAGGACTACGAGCAGTACTTC
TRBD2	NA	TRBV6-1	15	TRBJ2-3	CASTRGGPGTDTQYF	TGTGCCAGCACCCGCGGGGGACCTGGCACAGATACGCAGTATTTT
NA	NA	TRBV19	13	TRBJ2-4	CASSVGGGLGQYF	TGTGCCAGTAGTGTGGGAGGGGGGCTAGGGCAGTACTTC
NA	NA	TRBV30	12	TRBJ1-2	CAWSHSNYGYTF	TGTGCCTGGTCCCATTCTAACTATGGCTACACCTTC
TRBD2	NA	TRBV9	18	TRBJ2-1	CASSVVGGLAGGYNEQFF	TGTGCCAGCAGCGTAGTAGGGGGACTAGCGGGAGGGTACAATGAGCAGTTCTTC
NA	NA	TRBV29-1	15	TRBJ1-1	CSVGPRLGRNTEAFF	TGCAGCGTTGGCCCTCGTTTAGGGAGGAACACTGAAGCTTTCTTT
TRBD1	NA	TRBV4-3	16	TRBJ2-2	CASSQMGQLMVGELFF	TGCGCCAGCAGCCAAATGGGACAGCTGATGGTCGGGGAGCTGTTTTTT
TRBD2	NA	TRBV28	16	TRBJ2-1	CASSFGVAGLHNEQFF	TGTGCCAGCAGTTTCGGGGTAGCGGGATTACACAATGAGCAGTTCTTC
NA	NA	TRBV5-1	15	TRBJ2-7	CASSLEPPDSYEQYF	TGCGCCAGCAGCTTGGAGCCACCCGACTCCTACGAGCAGTACTTC
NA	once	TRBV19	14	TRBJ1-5	CASSIRDSGRSQHF	TGTGCCAGTAGTATTAGAGACAGTGGACGGTCCCAGCATTTT
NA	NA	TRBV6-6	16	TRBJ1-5	CASSSFGLLSNQPQHF	TGTGCCAGCAGTTCCTTTGGACTCCTTAGCAATCAGCCCCAGCATTTT
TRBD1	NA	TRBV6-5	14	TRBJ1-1	CASSLGQGKDEAFF	TGTGCCAGCAGTTTGGGACAGGGCAAAGATGAAGCTTTCTTT
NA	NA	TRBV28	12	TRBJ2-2	CASSLQTGELFF	TGTGCCAGCAGTTTACAGACCGGGGAGCTGTTTTTT
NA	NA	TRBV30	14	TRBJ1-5	CAWSVLTGSQPQHF	TGTGCCTGGAGTGTATTGACAGGTAGTCAGCCCCAGCATTTT
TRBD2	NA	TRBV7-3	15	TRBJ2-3	CASSSGGPSTDTQYF	TGTGCCAGCAGCTCGGGAGGGCCCAGCACAGATACGCAGTATTTT
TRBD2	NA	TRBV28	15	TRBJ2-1	CASSPGGAQDNEQFF	TGTGCCAGCAGTCCCGGGGGGGCTCAGGACAATGAGCAGTTCTTC
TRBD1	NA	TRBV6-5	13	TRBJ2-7	CASSRDRGYEQYF	TGTGCCAGCAGCCGGGACAGGGGCTACGAGCAGTACTTC
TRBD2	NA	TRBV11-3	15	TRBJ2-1	CASSLELARHNEQFF	TGTGCCAGCAGCTTAGAACTAGCGCGGCACAATGAGCAGTTCTTC
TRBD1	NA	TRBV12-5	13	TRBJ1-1	CASGKGQGPKAFF	TGTGCTAGTGGTAAAGGACAGGGGCCCAAAGCTTTCTTT
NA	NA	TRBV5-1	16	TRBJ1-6	CASTPDIPHPNSPLHF	TGCGCCAGCACCCCGGACATCCCACACCCTAATTCACCCCTCCACTTT
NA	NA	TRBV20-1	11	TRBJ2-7	CSASREDEQYF	TGCAGTGCTAGCAGGGAAGACGAGCAGTACTTC
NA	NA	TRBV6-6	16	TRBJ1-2	CASSYTEVADDYGYTF	TGTGCCAGCAGTTACACCGAGGTGGCCGATGACTATGGCTACACCTTC
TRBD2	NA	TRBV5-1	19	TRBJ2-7	CASSLVPLAGVVGDYEQYF	TGCGCCAGCAGCTTGGTTCCTTTAGCGGGAGTTGTGGGGGACTACGAGCAGTACTTC
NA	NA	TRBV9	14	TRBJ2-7	CASSVAGGRNEQYF	TGTGCCAGCAGCGTAGCTGGGGGGAGGAACGAGCAGTACTTC
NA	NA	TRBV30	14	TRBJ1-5	CAWSRTDSNQPQHF	TGTGCCTGGAGCCGGACAGATAGCAATCAGCCCCAGCATTTT
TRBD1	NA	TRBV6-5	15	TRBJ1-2	CASSGSGGANYGYTF	TGTGCCAGCAGTGGATCAGGGGGCGCTAACTATGGCTACACCTTC
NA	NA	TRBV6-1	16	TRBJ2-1	CASSESTFPGNHEQFF	TGTGCCAGCAGTGAATCGACCTTTCCAGGAAACCATGAGCAGTTCTTC
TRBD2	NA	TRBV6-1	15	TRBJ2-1	CASSETSGTYNEQFF	TGTGCCAGCAGTGAGACTAGCGGGACTTACAATGAGCAGTTCTTC
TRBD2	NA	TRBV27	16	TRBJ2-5	CASSLSTSGRSKTQYF	TGTGCCAGCAGTCTCTCGACTAGCGGGAGGTCGAAGACCCAGTACTTC
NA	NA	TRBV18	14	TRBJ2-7	CASSPRGVAHEQYF	TGTGCCAGCTCACCACGGGGGGTCGCCCACGAGCAGTACTTC
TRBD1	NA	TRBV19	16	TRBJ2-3	CASSTQRQGLADTQYF	TGTGCCAGTAGTACCCAAAGACAGGGGTTGGCAGATACGCAGTATTTT
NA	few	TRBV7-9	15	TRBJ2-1	CASSLGRERNNEQFF	TGTGCCAGCAGCTTAGGACGGGAGAGGAACAATGAGCAGTTCTTC
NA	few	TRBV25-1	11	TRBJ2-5	CASSGEDTQYF	TGTGCCAGCAGTGGGGAGGACACCCAGTACTTC
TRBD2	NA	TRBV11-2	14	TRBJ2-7	CASSYGTSGYEQYF	TGTGCCAGCAGCTACGGGACTAGCGGCTACGAGCAGTACTTC
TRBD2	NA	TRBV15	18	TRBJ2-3	CATSRDKTSGGGGDTQYF	TGTGCCACCAGCAGAGATAAGACTAGCGGGGGGGGAGGAGATACGCAGTATTTT
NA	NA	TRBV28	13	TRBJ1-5	CASSDRTSRRGNF	TGTGCCAGCAGTGATAGGACCTCCCGAAGGGGGAATTTT
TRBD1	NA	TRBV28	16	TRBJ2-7	CASSRTGEGVSYEQYF	TGTGCCAGCAGCCGGACAGGGGAAGGTGTGAGCTACGAGCAGTACTTC
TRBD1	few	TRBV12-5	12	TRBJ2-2	CASGTGVGELFF	TGTGCTAGTGGGACAGGGGTGGGGGAGCTGTTTTTT
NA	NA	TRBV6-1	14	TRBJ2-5	CASTLNRGKETQYF	TGTGCCAGCACCCTTAACCGGGGAAAAGAGACCCAGTACTTC
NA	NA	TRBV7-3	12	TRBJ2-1	CASSSLASEQFF	TGTGCCAGCAGCTCCCTAGCATCCGAGCAGTTCTTC
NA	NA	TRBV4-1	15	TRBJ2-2	CASSHPWGVLGELFF	TGCGCCAGCAGCCACCCGTGGGGGGTACTCGGGGAGCTGTTTTTT
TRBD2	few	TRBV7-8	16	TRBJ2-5	CASSWGGWVDQETQYF	TGTGCCAGCAGCTGGGGGGGGTGGGTGGACCAAGAGACCCAGTACTTC
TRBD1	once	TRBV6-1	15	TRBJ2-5	CASSRDRPSQETQYF	TGTGCCAGCAGTAGGGACAGGCCTAGCCAAGAGACCCAGTACTTC
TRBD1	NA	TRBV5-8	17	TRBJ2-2	CASSSDAGGPDTGELFF	TGTGCCAGCAGCTCCGATGCAGGGGGCCCGGACACCGGGGAGCTGTTTTTT
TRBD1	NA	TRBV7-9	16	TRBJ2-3	CSSSLGDRGYLDTQYF	TGTTCCAGCAGCTTAGGGGACAGGGGATATTTGGATACGCAGTATTTT
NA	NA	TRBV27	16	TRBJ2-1	CASSSFRGSRYNEQFF	TGTGCCAGCAGCTCGTTTCGTGGGAGCAGGTACAATGAGCAGTTCTTC
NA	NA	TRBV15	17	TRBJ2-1	CATRAQGSGKSYNEQFF	TGTGCCACCAGAGCACAGGGTTCAGGTAAATCCTACAATGAGCAGTTCTTC